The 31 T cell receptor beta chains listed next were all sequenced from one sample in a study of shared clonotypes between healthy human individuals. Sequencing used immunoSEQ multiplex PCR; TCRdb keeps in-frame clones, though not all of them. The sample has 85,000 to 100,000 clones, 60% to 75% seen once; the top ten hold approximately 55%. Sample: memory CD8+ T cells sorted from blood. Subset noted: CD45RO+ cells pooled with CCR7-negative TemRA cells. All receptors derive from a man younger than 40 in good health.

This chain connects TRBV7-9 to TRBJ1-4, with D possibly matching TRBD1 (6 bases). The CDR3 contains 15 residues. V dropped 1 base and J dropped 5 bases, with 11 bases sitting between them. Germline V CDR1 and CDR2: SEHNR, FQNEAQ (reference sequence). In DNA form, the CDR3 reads TGTGCCAGCAGCTTAGGGCAGGGGCCCAATGAAAAACTGTTTTTT. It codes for CASSLGQGPNEKLFF.

The CDR3: CASSQDPPGSSYNEQFF. The CDR3 DNA reads TGCGCCAGCAGCCAAGATCCCCCGGGAAGCTCCTACAATGAGCAGTTCTTC. The gene calls are TRBV4-1 and TRBJ2-1; TRBD2 is a possible D gene (5 bases). V lost 0 bases and J 0 bases, leaving 12 bases between the germline ends. The CDR3 contains 17 residues. Germline CDR1 is MGHRA and CDR2 is YSYEKL.

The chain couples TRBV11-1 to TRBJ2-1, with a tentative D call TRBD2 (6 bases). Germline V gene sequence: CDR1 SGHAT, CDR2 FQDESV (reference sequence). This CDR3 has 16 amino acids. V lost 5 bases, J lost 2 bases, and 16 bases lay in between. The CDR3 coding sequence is TGTGCCAGCAGCCCGAGACTAGTGAACCCCTACAATGAGCAGTTCTTC. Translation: CASSPRLVNPYNEQFF.

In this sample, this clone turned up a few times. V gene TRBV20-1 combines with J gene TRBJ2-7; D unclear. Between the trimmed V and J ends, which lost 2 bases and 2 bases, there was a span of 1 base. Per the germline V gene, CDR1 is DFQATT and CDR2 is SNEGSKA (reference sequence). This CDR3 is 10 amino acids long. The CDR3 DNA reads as TGCAGTGCTAGACCCTACGAGCAGTACTTC. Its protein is CSARPYEQYF.

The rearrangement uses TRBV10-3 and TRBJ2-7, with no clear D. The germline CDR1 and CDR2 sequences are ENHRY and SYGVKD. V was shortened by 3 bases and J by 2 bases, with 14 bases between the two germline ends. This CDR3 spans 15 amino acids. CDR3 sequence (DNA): TGTGCCATCAGTGACCCAAATAATTCTACCTACGAGCAGTACTTC. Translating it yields CAISDPNNSTYEQYF.

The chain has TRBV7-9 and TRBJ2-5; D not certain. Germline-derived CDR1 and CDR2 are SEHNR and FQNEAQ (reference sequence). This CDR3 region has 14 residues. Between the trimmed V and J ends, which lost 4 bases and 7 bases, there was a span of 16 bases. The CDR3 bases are TGTGCCAGCAGCTCCGGCTCAAGCGTGGCGACCCAGTACTTC. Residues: CASSSGSSVATQYF.

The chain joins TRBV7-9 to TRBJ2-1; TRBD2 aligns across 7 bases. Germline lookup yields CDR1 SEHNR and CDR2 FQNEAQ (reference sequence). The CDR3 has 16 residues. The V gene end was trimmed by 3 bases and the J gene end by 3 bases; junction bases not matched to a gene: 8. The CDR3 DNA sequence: TGTGCCAGCAGCTTGTACGGACTAGTGGGCTACAATGAGCAGTTCTTC. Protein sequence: CASSLYGLVGYNEQFF.

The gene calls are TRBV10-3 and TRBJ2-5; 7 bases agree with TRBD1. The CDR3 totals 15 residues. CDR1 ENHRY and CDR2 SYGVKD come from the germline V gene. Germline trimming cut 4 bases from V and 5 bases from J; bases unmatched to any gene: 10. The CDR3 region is CAISGQGNSEETQYF. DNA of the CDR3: TGTGCCATCAGTGGACAGGGTAATTCTGAGGAGACCCAGTACTTC.

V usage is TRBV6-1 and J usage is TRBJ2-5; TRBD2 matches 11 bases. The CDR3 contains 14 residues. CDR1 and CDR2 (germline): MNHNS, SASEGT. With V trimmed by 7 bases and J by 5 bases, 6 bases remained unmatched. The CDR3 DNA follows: TGTGCCAGCATCGTAGCGGGAGGGCGGGAGACCCAGTACTTC. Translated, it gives CASIVAGGRETQYF.

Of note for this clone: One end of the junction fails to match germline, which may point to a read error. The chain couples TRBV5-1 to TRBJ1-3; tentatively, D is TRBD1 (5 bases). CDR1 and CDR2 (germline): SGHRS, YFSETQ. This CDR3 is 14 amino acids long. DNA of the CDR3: TGCGCCAGCAGATTGGGACCCTCTGGAAACACCATATATTTT. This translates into CASRLGPSGNTIYF.

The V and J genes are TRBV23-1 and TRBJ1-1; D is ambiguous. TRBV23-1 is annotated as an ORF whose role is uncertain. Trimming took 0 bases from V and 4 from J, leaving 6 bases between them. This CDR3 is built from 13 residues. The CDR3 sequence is CASSQSRATEAFF. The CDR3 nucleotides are TGCGCCAGCAGTCAATCTAGAGCCACTGAAGCTTTCTTT.

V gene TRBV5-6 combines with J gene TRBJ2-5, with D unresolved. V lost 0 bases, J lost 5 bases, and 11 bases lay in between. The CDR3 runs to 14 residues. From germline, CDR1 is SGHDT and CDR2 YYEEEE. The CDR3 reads CASSLAAPWETQYF. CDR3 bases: TGTGCCAGCAGCTTGGCAGCACCTTGGGAGACCCAGTACTTC.

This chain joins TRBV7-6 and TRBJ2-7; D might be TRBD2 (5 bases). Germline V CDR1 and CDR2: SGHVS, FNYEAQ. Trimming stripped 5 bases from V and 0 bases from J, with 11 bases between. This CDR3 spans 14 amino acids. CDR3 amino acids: CASSAGMSSYEQYF. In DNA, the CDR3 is TGTGCCAGCAGCGCGGGCATGAGCTCCTACGAGCAGTACTTC.

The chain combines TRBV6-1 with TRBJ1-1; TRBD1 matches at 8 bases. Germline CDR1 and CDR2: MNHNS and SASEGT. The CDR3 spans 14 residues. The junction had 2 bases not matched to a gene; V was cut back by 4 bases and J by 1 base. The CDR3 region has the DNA TGTGCCAGCAGTGTGGGGACAGGGAACACTGAAGCTTTCTTT. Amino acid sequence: CASSVGTGNTEAFF.

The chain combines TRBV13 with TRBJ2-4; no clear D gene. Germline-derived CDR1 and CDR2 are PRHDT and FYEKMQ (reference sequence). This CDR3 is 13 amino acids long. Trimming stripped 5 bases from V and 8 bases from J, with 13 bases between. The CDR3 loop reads CASSPRPLDIQYF. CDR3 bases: TGTGCCAGCAGCCCGAGGCCTTTAGACATTCAGTACTTC.

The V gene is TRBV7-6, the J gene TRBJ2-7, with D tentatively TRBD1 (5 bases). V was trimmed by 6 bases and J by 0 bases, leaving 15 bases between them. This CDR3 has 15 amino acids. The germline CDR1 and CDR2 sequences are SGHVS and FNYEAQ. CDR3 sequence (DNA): TGTGCCAGCAGTCCCAGTCCGACAGCCTCCTACGAGCAGTACTTC. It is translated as CASSPSPTASYEQYF.

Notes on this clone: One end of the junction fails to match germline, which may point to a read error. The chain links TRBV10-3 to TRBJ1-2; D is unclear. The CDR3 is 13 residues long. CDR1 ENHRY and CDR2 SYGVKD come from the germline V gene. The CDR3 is CAIGESLDYGYTF. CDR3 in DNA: TGTGCCATCGGTGAGTCGTTGGACTATGGCTACACCTTC.

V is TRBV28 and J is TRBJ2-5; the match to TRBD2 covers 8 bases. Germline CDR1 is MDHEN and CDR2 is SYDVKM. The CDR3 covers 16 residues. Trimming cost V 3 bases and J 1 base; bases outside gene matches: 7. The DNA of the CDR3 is TGTGCCAGCAGTTTCGTCCGCGGGAGGACCCAAGAGACCCAGTACTTC. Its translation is CASSFVRGRTQETQYF.

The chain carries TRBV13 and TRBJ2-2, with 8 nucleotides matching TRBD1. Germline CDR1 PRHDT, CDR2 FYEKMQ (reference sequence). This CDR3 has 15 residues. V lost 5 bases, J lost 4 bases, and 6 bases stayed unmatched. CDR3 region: CASSLTGESTGELFF. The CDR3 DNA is TGTGCCAGCAGCCTGACAGGGGAAAGCACCGGGGAGCTGTTTTTT.

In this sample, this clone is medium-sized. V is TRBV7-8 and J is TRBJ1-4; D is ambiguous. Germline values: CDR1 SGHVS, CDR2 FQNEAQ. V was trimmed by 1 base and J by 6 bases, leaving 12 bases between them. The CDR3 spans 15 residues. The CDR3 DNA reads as TGTGCCAGCAGCTTAGATCCGAGGCCGGATGAAAAACTGTTTTTT. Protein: CASSLDPRPDEKLFF.

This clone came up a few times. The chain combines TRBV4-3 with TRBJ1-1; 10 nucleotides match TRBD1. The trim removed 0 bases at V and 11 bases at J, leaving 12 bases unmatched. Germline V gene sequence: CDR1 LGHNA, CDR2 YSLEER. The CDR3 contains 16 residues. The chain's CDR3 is CASSQDAGTGEGVAFF. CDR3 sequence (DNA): TGCGCCAGCAGCCAAGATGCCGGGACAGGGGAGGGAGTGGCTTTCTTT.

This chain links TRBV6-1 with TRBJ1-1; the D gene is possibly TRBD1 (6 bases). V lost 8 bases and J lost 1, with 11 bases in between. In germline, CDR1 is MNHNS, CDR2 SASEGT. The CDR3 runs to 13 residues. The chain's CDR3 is CASSDRPNTEAFF. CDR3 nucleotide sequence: TGTGCCAGCTCGGACAGACCGAACACTGAAGCTTTCTTT.

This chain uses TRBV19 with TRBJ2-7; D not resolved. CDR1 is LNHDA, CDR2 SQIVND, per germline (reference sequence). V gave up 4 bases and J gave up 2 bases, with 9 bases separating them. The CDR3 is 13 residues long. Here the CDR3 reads CASSRKATYEQYF. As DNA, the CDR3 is TGTGCCAGTAGTAGGAAGGCAACCTACGAGCAGTACTTC.

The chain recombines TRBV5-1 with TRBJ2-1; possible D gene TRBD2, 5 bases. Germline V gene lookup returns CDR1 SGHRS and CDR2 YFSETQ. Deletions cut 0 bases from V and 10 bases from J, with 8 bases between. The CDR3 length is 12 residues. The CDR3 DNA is TGCGCCAGCAGCTTGGCCCGGGAAGAGCAGTTCTTC. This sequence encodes CASSLAREEQFF. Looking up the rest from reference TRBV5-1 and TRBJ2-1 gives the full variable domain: KAGVTQTPRYLIKTRGQQVTLSCSPISGHRSVSWYQQTPGQGLQFLFEYFSETQRNKGNFPGRFSGRQFSNSRSEMNVSTLELGDSALYLCASSLAREEQFFGPGTRLTVL.

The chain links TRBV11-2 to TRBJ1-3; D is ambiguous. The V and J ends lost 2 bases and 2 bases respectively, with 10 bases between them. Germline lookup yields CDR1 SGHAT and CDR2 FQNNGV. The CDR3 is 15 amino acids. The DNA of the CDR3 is TGTGCCAGCAGCTTATTCTCCGGGGCTGGAAACACCATATATTTT. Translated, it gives CASSLFSGAGNTIYF.

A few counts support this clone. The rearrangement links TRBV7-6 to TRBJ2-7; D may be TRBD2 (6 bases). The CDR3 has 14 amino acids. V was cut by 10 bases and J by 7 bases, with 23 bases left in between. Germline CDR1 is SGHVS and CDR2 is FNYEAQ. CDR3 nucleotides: TGTGCCACCGGACCGAGGGGCGGGGCGGGGGAGCAGTACTTC. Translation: CATGPRGGAGEQYF.

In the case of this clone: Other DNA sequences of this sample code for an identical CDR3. In nucleotides, the CDR3 is TGTGCCATCAGTGATAGGAACTACGAGCAGTACTTC. Encoded protein: CAISDRNYEQYF. V usage is TRBV10-3 and J usage is TRBJ2-7; D is undetermined. Germline V CDR1 and CDR2: ENHRY, SYGVKD. The CDR3 has 12 residues. Trimming took off 3 bases at V and 3 bases at J, with 6 bases between the two ends.

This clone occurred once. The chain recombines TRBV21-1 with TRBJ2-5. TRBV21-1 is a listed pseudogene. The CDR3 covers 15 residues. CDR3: CASSRRGDFQETQYF. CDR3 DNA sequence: TGTGCCAGCAGCCGAAGGGGGGACTTTCAAGAGACCCAGTACTTC.

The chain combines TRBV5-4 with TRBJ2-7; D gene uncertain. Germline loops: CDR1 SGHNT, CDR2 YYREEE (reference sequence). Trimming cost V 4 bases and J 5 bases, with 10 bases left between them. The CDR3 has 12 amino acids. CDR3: CASSQEPHEQYF. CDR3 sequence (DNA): TGTGCCAGCAGCCAGGAACCCCACGAGCAGTACTTC.

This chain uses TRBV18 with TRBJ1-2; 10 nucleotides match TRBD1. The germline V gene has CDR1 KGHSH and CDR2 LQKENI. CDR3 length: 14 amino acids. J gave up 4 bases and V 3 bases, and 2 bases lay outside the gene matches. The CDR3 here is CASSPGTGAYGYTF. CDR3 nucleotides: TGTGCCAGCTCACCCGGGACAGGGGCCTATGGCTACACCTTC.

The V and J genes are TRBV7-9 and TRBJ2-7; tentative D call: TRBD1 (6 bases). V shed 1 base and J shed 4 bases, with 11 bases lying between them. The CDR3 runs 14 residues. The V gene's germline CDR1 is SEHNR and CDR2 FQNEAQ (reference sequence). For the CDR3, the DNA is TGTGCCAGCAGCTTAGTTCCAGGGGATTACGAGCAGTACTTC. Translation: CASSLVPGDYEQYF.